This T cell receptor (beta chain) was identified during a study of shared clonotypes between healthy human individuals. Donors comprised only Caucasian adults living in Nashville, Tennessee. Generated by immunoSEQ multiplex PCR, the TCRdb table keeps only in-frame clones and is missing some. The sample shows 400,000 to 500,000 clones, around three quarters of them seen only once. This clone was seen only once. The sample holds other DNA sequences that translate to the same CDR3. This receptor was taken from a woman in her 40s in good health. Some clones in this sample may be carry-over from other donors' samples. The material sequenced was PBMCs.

This chain's CDR3 is CASSLAGSSYEQYF. The CDR3 nucleotides are TGCGCCAGCAGCTTGGCGGGCAGCTCCTACGAGCAGTACTTC. V gene TRBV5-1 combines with J gene TRBJ2-7; D gene ambiguous. The CDR3 totals 14 residues. CDR1 is SGHRS, CDR2 YFSETQ, per germline. Trimming cost V 0 bases and J 0 bases, with 7 bases left between them.